This record concerns one TCR beta chain sequence. The antigen is undetermined. This sample was included in a study of T cell responses to AZD1222 COVID-19 vaccine. Study-level information: Pooling was applied to second doses at about 4 or about 12 weeks.

Broader study findings: Recipients of two AZD1222 doses showed rising Spike-specific TCR breadth and depth. The donor cohort was predominantly white British with a female majority, and clonal diversity may have been underestimated. Among AZD1222 vaccinees, only six were seropositive at baseline.

Profiling relied on immunoSEQ multiplex PCR, and the TCRdb table lists in-frame clones only, not all of them. The repertoire has 100,000 to 150,000 clones, roughly nine tenths of them found once; the top ten carry approximately 7.6%. The clonotype originates from an adult in good health. The specimen was peripheral blood, collected on day 0 of AZD1222 vaccination.

The CDR3 bases are TGTGCCAGTAGTGTCGGGGTCGGCACAGATACGCAGTATTTT. Amino acid sequence: CASSVGVGTDTQYF. This chain links TRBV19 with TRBJ2-3, with TRBD2 as a possible D gene (5 bases). Germline assignment: CDR1 LNHDA and CDR2 SQIVND (reference sequence). This CDR3 contains 14 residues. Trimming pared 5 bases from V and 1 base from J, leaving 10 bases between.